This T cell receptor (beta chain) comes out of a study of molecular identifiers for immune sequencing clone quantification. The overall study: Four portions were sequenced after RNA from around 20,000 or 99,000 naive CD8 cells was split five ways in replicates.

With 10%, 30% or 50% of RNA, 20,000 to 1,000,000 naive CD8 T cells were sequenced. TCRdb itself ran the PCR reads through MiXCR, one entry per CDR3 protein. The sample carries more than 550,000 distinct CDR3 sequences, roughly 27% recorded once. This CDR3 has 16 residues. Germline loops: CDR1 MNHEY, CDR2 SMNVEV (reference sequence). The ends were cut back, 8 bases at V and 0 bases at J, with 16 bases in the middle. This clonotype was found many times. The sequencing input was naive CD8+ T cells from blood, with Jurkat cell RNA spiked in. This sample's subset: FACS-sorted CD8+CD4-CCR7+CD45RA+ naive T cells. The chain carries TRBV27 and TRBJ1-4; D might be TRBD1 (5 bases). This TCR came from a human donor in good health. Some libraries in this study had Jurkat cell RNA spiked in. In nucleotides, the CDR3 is TGTGCCAGCGGGGCGGGGCAGGTGACAACTAATGAAAAACTGTTTTTT. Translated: CASGAGQVTTNEKLFF.